The 21 T cell receptor beta chains reported below all come from one sample, sequenced in a study of blood T cell repertoires in COVID-19. Produced via immunoSEQ multiplex PCR; TCRdb's table is partial and in-frame only. The table shows some 30,000 clones, with 92% occurring only once. The sample taken for sequencing was peripheral blood. The receptors derive from a man in his forties or fifties with active COVID-19.

CDR3 DNA sequence: TGTGCCAGCAGCCAAGATAGGAGTGATAATTCACCCCTCCACTTT. Its protein product is CASSQDRSDNSPLHF. The genes are TRBV3-1 (or the pseudogene TRBV3-2) and TRBJ1-6; no firm D call. V lost 0 bases, J lost 5 bases, and 8 bases lay in between. CDR1 and CDR2 (germline): LGHDT, YNNKEL (reference sequence). This CDR3 has 15 amino acids.

This chain links TRBV2 with TRBJ2-2, with D perhaps matching TRBD1 (5 bases). The CDR3 is 17 amino acids. Deletions cut 2 bases from V and 5 bases from J, with 18 bases between. CDR1 and CDR2 from the germline V gene are SNHLY and FYNNEI. CDR3 coding DNA: TGTGCCAGCAGTGAAAGGGGTAGTGGTGTCGGTACCGGGGAGCTGTTTTTT. Protein product: CASSERGSGVGTGELFF.

The gene calls are TRBV12-3 or TRBV12-4 and TRBJ1-2; D is uncertain. The germline V and J ends were trimmed by 0 bases and 7 bases, with 9 bases remaining between them. The CDR3 is made up of 13 amino acids. The CDR3 DNA is TGTGCCAGCAGTTTAGCGGCGGGGTCTGGCTACACCTTC. This sequence encodes CASSLAAGSGYTF.

The V call is TRBV7-2, the J call TRBJ2-3, with D tentatively TRBD2 (5 bases). Germline assignment: CDR1 SGHTA and CDR2 FQGNSA. The CDR3 sequence is 15 residues long. Deletions cut 2 bases from V and 5 bases from J, with 14 bases between. The CDR3 spells CASSLLRLAQDTQYF. The CDR3 coding sequence is TGTGCCAGCAGCTTACTCCGGCTAGCTCAAGATACGCAGTATTTT.

The CDR3 region has the DNA TGCGCCAGCAGCTTGGCCAGTTTCTCCTACAATGAGCAGTTCTTC. As protein: CASSLASFSYNEQFF. The chain carries TRBV5-1 and TRBJ2-1; D is unclear. This CDR3 has 15 residues. The germline gives CDR1 SGHRS, CDR2 YFSETQ. The ends were cut back, 0 bases at V and 0 bases at J, with 7 bases in the middle.

V and J are TRBV12-5 and TRBJ2-7, with a possible D match to TRBD2 (5 bases). Trimming shortened V by 1 base and J by 3 bases, and 10 bases separated the two germline ends. The CDR3 has 14 residues. The germline V gene encodes CDR1 LGHNT and CDR2 FRNRAP. CDR3 nucleotide sequence: TGTGCTAGTGGTTTGGACCTCGGGATCTACGAGCAGTACTTC. Its translation is CASGLDLGIYEQYF. The full variable domain, in which reference TRBV12-5 and TRBJ2-7 provide the parts outside the CDR3, is DARVTQTPRHKVTEMGQEVTMRCQPILGHNTVFWYRQTMMQGLELLAYFRNRAPLDDSGMPKDRFSAEMPDATLATLKIQPSEPRDSAVYFCASGLDLGIYEQYFGPGTRLTVT.

This chain uses TRBV27 with TRBJ2-1; 7 bases are shared with TRBD2. From germline, CDR1 is MNHEY and CDR2 SMNVEV (reference sequence). The V and J ends lost 4 bases and 9 bases, in that order; junction bases with no gene match: 6. The CDR3 totals 13 residues. The CDR3 here is CASSSSTGGEQFF. The DNA of the CDR3 is TGTGCCAGCAGTTCCTCGACGGGGGGTGAGCAGTTCTTC.

This rearrangement joins TRBV2 to TRBJ1-6; TRBD1 matches 10 bases. V lost 6 bases to trimming and J lost 6 bases; unmatched junction nucleotides: 5. Germline V lookup: CDR1 SNHLY, CDR2 FYNNEI. There are 15 residues in the CDR3. DNA for the CDR3: TGTGCCAGCAGCGGACAGGGGGAAGGTAATTCACCCCTCCACTTT. Residues: CASSGQGEGNSPLHF.

This chain links TRBV3-1 (or the pseudogene TRBV3-2) with TRBJ1-6; D is possibly TRBD1 (5 bases). The germline V gene encodes CDR1 LGHDT and CDR2 YNNKEL (reference sequence). The CDR3 spans 14 residues. Trimming shortened V by 1 base and J by 10 bases, and 11 bases separated the two germline ends. CDR3: CASSQVGGVSPLHF. CDR3 nucleotides: TGTGCCAGCAGCCAAGTTGGAGGGGTCTCACCCCTCCACTTT.

This clone was counted once. V usage is TRBV10-2 and J usage is TRBJ2-1; D is perhaps TRBD1 (5 bases). In germline, CDR1 is WSHSY, CDR2 SAAADI. Trimming removed 4 bases at V and 12 bases at J, with 22 bases between. This CDR3 comprises 15 residues. The CDR3 sequence: CASSVGQGSLVGQFF. CDR3 bases: TGCGCCAGCAGTGTGGGGCAGGGAAGCCTCGTGGGGCAGTTCTTC.

The J gene is TRBJ1-5, the V gene TRBV18, with 8 nucleotides matching TRBD1. CDR3 length: 15 residues. Germline trimming cut 2 bases from V and 0 bases from J; bases unmatched to any gene: 0. Germline CDR1 KGHSH, CDR2 LQKENI. The CDR3 loop is CASSPGQGSNQPQHF. In DNA, the CDR3 is TGTGCCAGCTCACCAGGACAGGGTAGCAATCAGCCCCAGCATTTT.

This chain connects TRBV27 to TRBJ2-3, with 9 nucleotides matching TRBD1. With V trimmed by 6 bases and J by 11 bases, 15 bases remained unmatched. Germline assignment: CDR1 MNHEY and CDR2 SMNVEV (reference sequence). The CDR3 runs 15 residues. The CDR3 loop reads CASSWDRDSPSGQYF. CDR3 coding DNA: TGTGCCAGCAGCTGGGACAGGGATTCCCCAAGTGGGCAGTATTTT.

This chain links TRBV4-1 with TRBJ1-1; tentatively, D is TRBD1 (5 bases). The CDR3 is 12 residues long. V was pared by 5 bases and J by 4 bases, with 8 bases between. The germline V gene encodes CDR1 MGHRA and CDR2 YSYEKL. The DNA of the CDR3 is TGCGCCAGCAGCGAAACAGGCACTGAAGCTTTCTTT. It translates to CASSETGTEAFF.

This chain joins TRBV2 and TRBJ2-5; no clear D gene. V shed 1 base and J shed 11 bases, with 8 bases lying between them. The CDR3 has 11 amino acids. Germline V gene lookup returns CDR1 SNHLY and CDR2 FYNNEI. The CDR3 sequence is CASSEDRSQYF. CDR3 sequence (DNA): TGTGCCAGCAGTGAAGACAGATCACAGTACTTC.

This chain joins TRBV6-1 and TRBJ2-7; 8 nucleotides match TRBD1. CDR3 length equals 17 residues. Per the germline V gene, CDR1 is MNHNS and CDR2 is SASEGT. V lost 0 bases, J lost 3 bases, and 10 bases stayed unmatched. The chain's CDR3 is CASSEAPAGTGIYEQYF. The CDR3 DNA reads as TGTGCCAGCAGTGAAGCCCCCGCCGGGACAGGTATCTACGAGCAGTACTTC.

The chain is built from TRBV3-1 (or the pseudogene TRBV3-2) and TRBJ1-2, with no clear D. This CDR3 contains 14 residues. V was cut by 0 bases and J by 4 bases, with 9 bases left in between. Germline V gene sequence: CDR1 LGHDT, CDR2 YNNKEL (reference sequence). As DNA, the CDR3 is TGTGCCAGCAGCCAAGATCGGGGAGTCTATGGCTACACCTTC. Its protein product is CASSQDRGVYGYTF.

The rearrangement links TRBV7-8 to TRBJ1-5; D gene uncertain. Germline V lookup: CDR1 SGHVS, CDR2 FQNEAQ. Trimming cost V 2 bases and J 6 bases, with 8 bases left between them. The CDR3 runs 13 residues. The CDR3 coding sequence is TGTGCCAGCAGCTTACCGGGATCTCAGCCCCAGCATTTT. Its protein is CASSLPGSQPQHF.

The chain carries TRBV11-1 and TRBJ2-3; TRBD2 aligns across 13 bases. The CDR3 length is 15 residues. Per germline, CDR1 SGHAT and CDR2 FQDESV (reference sequence). J gave up 3 bases and V 5 bases, and 2 bases lay outside the gene matches. The CDR3 here is CASSPGLAGTDTQYF. The CDR3 nucleotides read TGTGCCAGCAGCCCGGGACTAGCGGGGACAGATACGCAGTATTTT.

This chain joins TRBV9 and TRBJ2-1; possible D gene TRBD1, 5 bases. V dropped 3 bases and J dropped 10 bases, with 14 bases sitting between them. The germline V gene encodes CDR1 SGDLS and CDR2 YYNGEE. The CDR3 is 13 residues long. DNA of the CDR3: TGTGCCAGCAGCGATCGTAGGAAGGGGGAGCAGTTCTTC. Amino acids: CASSDRRKGEQFF.

The chain uses TRBV28 and TRBJ2-3; 9 bases fit TRBD2. The CDR3 length is 17 residues. Germline CDR1 MDHEN, CDR2 SYDVKM. V trimming: 1 base; J trimming: 0 bases; junction bases outside the gene matches: 5. DNA for the CDR3: TGTGCCAGCAGTTTATCCGCTAGCGGGGTTAGCACAGATACGCAGTATTTT. It specifies CASSLSASGVSTDTQYF.

The chain carries TRBV5-1 and TRBJ2-1; the match to TRBD2 covers 14 bases. This CDR3 spans 17 amino acids. Germline CDR1 is SGHRS and CDR2 is YFSETQ. The V segment lost 3 bases and the J segment 8 bases; nucleotides outside the gene matches: 10. The CDR3 loop reads CASSSGLGLAGEDEQFF. The CDR3 coding sequence is TGCGCCAGCAGCTCGGGCCTGGGACTAGCGGGGGAGGATGAGCAGTTCTTC.